The 10 T cell receptor beta chains below come from one sample, sequenced in a study of blood T cell repertoires in COVID-19. Here immunoSEQ multiplex PCR was the method, and the copy in TCRdb shows in-frame clones only, minus some. The table includes some 510,000 clones, around nine tenths detected once. Sequencing was done on a sample of PBMCs or T cells enriched from blood (not recorded which). These receptors were obtained from a woman between 40 and 50 years old who had recovered from COVID-19.

The J gene is TRBJ2-1, the V gene TRBV7-9; 8 nucleotides match TRBD2. J lost 2 bases, V lost 8 bases, and 14 bases had no gene match. The CDR3 runs 17 residues. Germline V gene sequence: CDR1 SEHNR, CDR2 FQNEAQ (reference sequence). CDR3 sequence reads: CASGTAGVGGAYNEQFF. CDR3 in DNA: TGTGCCAGCGGCACAGCGGGAGTAGGTGGGGCCTACAATGAGCAGTTCTTC.

The chain employs TRBV10-3 and TRBJ1-5; D might be TRBD1 (5 bases). Germline V gives CDR1 ENHRY, CDR2 SYGVKD. Trimming pared 10 bases from V and 0 bases from J, leaving 13 bases between. CDR3 length: 14 amino acids. CDR3 sequence (DNA): TGTGCCACAAAAACTCAGGGTAGCAATCAGCCCCAGCATTTT. Translation gives CATKTQGSNQPQHF.

This clone was observed a single time. The V and J genes are TRBV19 and TRBJ1-6; 9 bases fit TRBD1. The CDR3 runs 18 residues. Germline V lookup: CDR1 LNHDA, CDR2 SQIVND (reference sequence). Losses at the gene ends were 4 bases for V and 7 bases for J; bases not matched to a gene: 14. CDR3 coding DNA: TGTGCCAGTAGTACTATGGACAGGGGATTATCTAGGAATTCACCCCTCCACTTT. It codes for CASSTMDRGLSRNSPLHF.

The J gene is TRBJ1-1, the V gene TRBV29-1; perhaps TRBD1 as D (6 bases). The CDR3 runs 13 residues. V was shortened by 4 bases and J by 4 bases, with 13 bases between the two germline ends. Germline CDR1 is SQVTM and CDR2 is ANQGSEA. The CDR3 DNA reads TGCAGCGTTGTAGGGGGAGTGGGCACTGAAGCTTTCTTT. This translates into CSVVGGVGTEAFF.

CDR3 coding DNA: TGTGCCAGTAGTATTCGGGGGGGCGCATTGGTAGATACGCAGTATTTT. It is translated as CASSIRGGALVDTQYF. This chain uses TRBV19 with TRBJ2-3; 8 positions match TRBD2. The CDR3 totals 16 residues. Looked up from germline, CDR1 is LNHDA and CDR2 is SQIVND (reference sequence). V shed 3 bases, J shed 5 bases, and the junction held 10 bases outside the gene matches.

The J gene is TRBJ2-1, the V gene TRBV11-2; TRBD2 might be the D (5 bases). The germline V and J ends were trimmed by 1 base and 8 bases, with 12 bases remaining between them. This CDR3 comprises 14 residues. In germline, CDR1 is SGHAT, CDR2 FQNNGV. This CDR3 reads CASSLGPGWDEQFF. CDR3 DNA sequence: TGTGCCAGCAGCTTAGGTCCGGGGTGGGATGAGCAGTTCTTC.

The V gene is TRBV19, the J gene TRBJ1-1, with D unresolved. Germline V gene sequence: CDR1 LNHDA, CDR2 SQIVND (reference sequence). V was pared by 6 bases and J by 4 bases, with 12 bases between. This CDR3 spans 13 amino acids. The DNA of the CDR3 is TGTGCCAGTAGAGGGAGTCTGGGCACTGAAGCTTTCTTT. Amino acid sequence: CASRGSLGTEAFF.

The J gene is TRBJ1-2, the V gene TRBV6-5; 12 nucleotides align to TRBD1. Germline CDR1 reads MNHEY; CDR2 reads SVGAGI. Trimming at V came to 0 bases and at J to 4 bases, leaving 3 bases not matched to a gene. The CDR3 totals 16 residues. The DNA for the CDR3 is TGTGCCAGCAGTTACTCCGGGACAGGGGGCCTCTATGGCTACACCTTC. It translates to CASSYSGTGGLYGYTF.

A single count supports this clone. The chain joins TRBV11-2 to TRBJ2-6; D remains unclear. Trimming stripped 0 bases from V and 2 bases from J, with 11 bases between. The V gene's germline CDR1 is SGHAT and CDR2 FQNNGV. CDR3 size: 17 residues. CDR3 sequence: CASSLDSRMAGANVLTF. As DNA, the CDR3 is TGTGCCAGCAGCTTAGATTCGCGGATGGCTGGGGCCAACGTCCTGACTTTC.

This rearrangement joins TRBV19 to TRBJ2-1, with 10 bases identical to TRBD1. The CDR3 sequence is 15 residues long. V gave up 4 bases and J gave up 5 bases; unmatched junction bases: 5. Germline CDR1 and CDR2: LNHDA and SQIVND (reference sequence). The CDR3 protein is CASSTPGQGHNEQFF. The CDR3 DNA follows: TGTGCCAGTAGTACGCCGGGACAGGGGCACAATGAGCAGTTCTTC. Drawing the rest from reference TRBV19 and TRBJ2-1, the complete variable domain is DGGITQSPKYLFRKEGQNVTLSCEQNLNHDAMYWYRQDPGQGLRLIYYSQIVNDFQKGDIAEGYSVSREKKESFPLTVTSAQKNPTAFYLCASSTPGQGHNEQFFGPGTRLTVL.